Each of the 10 T cell receptor beta chains below was sequenced from the same sample in a study of Graves' ophthalmopathy and Graves' hyperthyroidism. Transcripts of RNA were the source for amplifying TCR beta CDR3 regions. After a first-round RT-PCR with HTBI primers, a second-round multiplex PCR was run. TCRdb independently ran MiXCR on the multiplex PCR reads; one entry per CDR3 protein. In the table there are some 170,000 distinct CDR3 sequences, just under 40% of which are singletons. The sequenced sample was peripheral blood. These receptors were collected from a man aged 30-40 years with Graves' ophthalmopathy.

This chain joins TRBV6-2 or TRBV6-3 and TRBJ1-6; unclear D gene. CDR3 length equals 13 residues. Germline V CDR1 and CDR2: MNHEY, SVGEGT. Deletions cut 0 bases from V and 9 bases from J, with 6 bases between. DNA of the CDR3: TGTGCCAGCAGTTACTCGAGTGTTTCACCCCTCCACTTT. This encodes CASSYSSVSPLHF.

The sample holds many counts of this clonotype. This chain connects TRBV27 to TRBJ2-7; TRBD2 is a possible D gene (6 bases). V lost 2 bases, J lost 2 bases, and 16 bases lay in between. Germline V gene lookup returns CDR1 MNHEY and CDR2 SMNVEV (reference sequence). The length of the CDR3 is 16 residues. The CDR3 is CASSLKVAETPYEQYF. Here the CDR3 DNA reads TGTGCCAGCAGTTTAAAGGTAGCGGAGACACCCTACGAGCAGTACTTC.

This clonotype occurred many times. This rearrangement joins TRBV6-2 or TRBV6-3 to TRBJ1-5; maybe TRBD1 (5 bases). This CDR3 region has 16 residues. Germline V gene lookup returns CDR1 MNHEY and CDR2 SVGEGT. V was cut by 8 bases and J by 0 bases, with 17 bases left in between. Here the CDR3 DNA reads TGTGCCAGCCAGAGTGGCAGGGTTTATAGCAATCAGCCCCAGCATTTT. Protein product: CASQSGRVYSNQPQHF.

The V and J genes are TRBV29-1 and TRBJ1-1; no firm D call. This CDR3 contains 11 residues. Germline V gene lookup returns CDR1 SQVTM and CDR2 ANQGSEA. V was trimmed by 4 bases and J by 4 bases, leaving 7 bases between them. In DNA, the CDR3 is TGCAGCGTTGTCTTCGGCACTGAAGCTTTCTTT. Its protein product is CSVVFGTEAFF.

This clonotype was observed at least ten times. This sequence joins TRBV7-2 and TRBJ1-5; D is perhaps TRBD1 (6 bases). With 5 bases removed from V and 0 bases from J, the gap between germline ends came to 8 bases. CDR1 SGHTA and CDR2 FQGNSA come from the germline V gene. This CDR3 is 14 amino acids long. The CDR3 here is CASSTGLSNQPQHF. For the CDR3, the DNA is TGTGCCAGCAGCACAGGGCTTAGCAATCAGCCCCAGCATTTT.

J is TRBJ2-7 and V is TRBV19, with D possibly being TRBD1 (6 bases). Germline CDR1 reads LNHDA; CDR2 reads SQIVND (reference sequence). The germline V and J ends were trimmed by 7 bases and 0 bases, with 13 bases remaining between them. The CDR3 has 14 amino acids. The CDR3 region is CASTPTGSSYEQYF. The CDR3 region has the DNA TGTGCCAGTACCCCGACAGGTTCCTCCTACGAGCAGTACTTC.

The table lists this clonotype with a count of one. The chain has TRBV11-2 and TRBJ2-7; D remains ambiguous. This CDR3 spans 14 amino acids. With 5 bases removed from V and 0 bases from J, the gap between germline ends came to 11 bases. The V gene's germline CDR1 is SGHAT and CDR2 FQNNGV. For the CDR3, the DNA is TGTGCCAGCAGCGACTTTATGAGCTCCTACGAGCAGTACTTC. This encodes CASSDFMSSYEQYF.

This clonotype was observed a handful of times. This rearrangement joins TRBV12-3 or TRBV12-4 to TRBJ1-1; TRBD1 matches at 7 bases. Trimming took 7 bases from V and 0 from J; bases not matched to a gene: 5. This CDR3 has 14 residues. CDR3 bases: TGTGCCAGCACCCTACAGGGGATGAACACTGAAGCTTTCTTT. Its protein product is CASTLQGMNTEAFF.

This clonotype was picked up many times. The CDR3 DNA reads as TGTGCCAGCAGCTTAACCTCCCAGGGAAACATTCAGTACTTC. It specifies CASSLTSQGNIQYF. The chain links TRBV7-2 to TRBJ2-4, with D perhaps TRBD1 (5 bases). The length of the CDR3 is 14 residues. The germline V gene encodes CDR1 SGHTA and CDR2 FQGNSA. Trimming left V 2 bases short and J 6 bases short, with 11 bases between.

This clonotype was recorded at least ten times. The chain joins TRBV12-3 or TRBV12-4 to TRBJ1-2, with TRBD1 as a possible D gene (6 bases). This CDR3 comprises 14 residues. V lost 3 bases to trimming and J lost 8 bases, with 16 bases between them. In DNA form, the CDR3 reads TGTGCCAGCAGTTTTGTGGGGGAGGGGGGCGGCTACACCTTC. Translated: CASSFVGEGGGYTF.